The clone carrying this TCR beta chain was detected a few times. This sample was included in a study of blood T cells in healthy people across ages. A J-beta primer mix and a sample-barcoded 5' primer were used in a second PCR of roughly 6 to 12 cycles. TCRdb itself ran the 5' RACE reads through MiXCR, one entry per CDR3 protein. The sample has just over 1 million distinct CDR3 sequences, 40% to 50% seen once. V lost 6 bases, J lost 7 bases, and 12 bases lay in between. Per germline, CDR1 MNHNY and CDR2 SVGAGI (reference sequence). The CDR3 has 12 amino acids. The rearrangement links TRBV6-6 to TRBJ2-5; tentatively, D is TRBD2 (6 bases). Sample: blood. This TCR was sampled from a woman aged 55 to 70 in good health. The CDR3 protein is CASSPIGGTQYF. In DNA, the CDR3 is TGTGCCAGCAGCCCAATCGGGGGGACCCAGTACTTC.